This T cell receptor (beta chain) was observed in a study of blood T cells in healthy people across ages (dated by TCRdb to about 2015). Some background on the complete study: Template switching captured roughly one uniquely barcoded TCR beta cDNA molecule per two T cells in model experiments. The study analyzed two additional independent replicas of 1 million unique cDNA reads from the same blood draw for two donors, one aged 18 to 30 and one aged 80 or older. Age-related changes in TCR beta repertoire diversity were measured in the study by deep sequencing normalized with unique cDNA molecular identifiers. To avoid experimental bias, donors of different ages were distributed randomly across sequencing lanes. The donors were divided into four age groups: young (average roughly 15 years), middle-aged (almost 40), aged (approximately 64) and long-lived (around 80).

The donors were roughly 40 Caucasian individuals from Russia, aged roughly 6 to 100 years, who were systemically healthy. Approximately 10 milliliters of peripheral blood were collected from each donor into EDTA-treated Vacutainer tubes. PBMCs were isolated by Ficoll-Paque density-gradient centrifugation, with at least 6.5 million obtained per sample. Total RNA was extracted from PBMCs with Trizol reagent, with at least 6 micrograms obtained per sample. Naive CD45RAhigh/CD27high T cell percentages were measured by flow cytometry on a PBMC aliquot from every donor. Results the study describes overall, beyond this receptor: As age increased, observed TCR beta diversity per million T cells dropped in a roughly linear way, and a significant reduction was already evident by age around 41. Compared with the aged group, more naive CD4+ T cells, fewer expanded clones and increased TCR diversity were shown by the long-lived group, suggesting age selection. Conclusive comparison of naive and antigen-experienced compartments was prevented by the profiling of bulk unsorted PBMCs. There was a strong correlation between observed TCR beta diversity and the percentage of naive T cells measured by flow cytometry. Because donor CMV infection status was unknown, age-related changes in expanded clonotypes were potentially confounded. Total diversity estimates from one million sequenced T cells were considered lower bounds and underestimates.

CDR1 and CDR2 are drawn from the germline V gene (reference sequence): SGHAT, FQDESV. The cysteine opens and the phenylalanine closes a CDR3 of 15 amino acids. The read is trimmed to its CDR3 DNA, 45 bases read in frame from base 1. V loses 3 bases, J loses 6 bases, and the germline ends lie 16 bases apart. Concerning this clonotype itself: Its cognate antigen has yet to be identified. No base-level quality is on record; no much larger clone is a single base apart.

Libraries were constructed by 5' RACE. The sequencer listed for this sample is Illumina HiSeq 2500. A second roughly 6 to 12 cycle PCR used a sample-barcoded 5' primer and a J-beta primer mix. A unique molecular identifier was introduced onto each TCR beta cDNA molecule by a template-switch 5' adaptor carrying 12 random nucleotides. Each sample yielded at least 3 million CDR3-containing paired-end reads. The Mint cDNA synthesis kit, primed by a TRBC-specific oligonucleotide, was used to synthesize first-strand cDNA from all RNA. Following uracil-DNA glycosylase treatment, all cDNA underwent a first 18-cycle PCR with the universal primers M1SS and BC2_uni_R. The study's processing was this. For normalization, 1 million high-quality reads, each with a distinct molecular identifier, were randomly selected from each sample. Reads sharing molecular identifiers were discarded rather than binned into consensus sequences. MiTCR, set to a Q25 quality threshold and the strictest error-elimination algorithm, was used for CDR3 identification, clonotype clustering and error correction. A nonparametric unseen species model using Euler transformation provided a lower-bound estimate of total TCR beta diversity. The public sequencing data were trimmed at Q25 with fastp and processed into clonotypes with MiXCR by TCRdb, which kept only in-frame beta chains. Rows are combined by CDR3 protein, so each entry shows the most common genes and DNA. These V and J calls derive from TCRdb rather than the authors' analysis. The sample data list 800,000 to 900,000 distinct CDR3 sequences, and 62% of these were observed just once. Around a quarter of the sample lies in the top ten.

Sequenced: blood. The chain uses TRBV11-1 and TRBJ2-3; the D gene is unclear. This clonotype originated in a young man in good health. The sequenced DNA: TGTGCCAGCAGCTTCACTTTCGTGGGGATGGATACGCAGTATTTT. Its coded protein is CASSFTFVGMDTQYF.